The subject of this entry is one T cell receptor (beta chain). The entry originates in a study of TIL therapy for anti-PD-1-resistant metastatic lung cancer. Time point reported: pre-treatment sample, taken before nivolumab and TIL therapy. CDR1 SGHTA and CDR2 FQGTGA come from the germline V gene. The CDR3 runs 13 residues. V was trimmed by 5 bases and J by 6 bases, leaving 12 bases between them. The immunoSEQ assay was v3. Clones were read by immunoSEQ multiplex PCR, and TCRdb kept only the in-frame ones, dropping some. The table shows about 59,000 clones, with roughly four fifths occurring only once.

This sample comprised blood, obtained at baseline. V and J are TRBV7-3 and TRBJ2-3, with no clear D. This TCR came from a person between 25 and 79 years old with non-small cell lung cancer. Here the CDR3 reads CASSLNARDTQYF. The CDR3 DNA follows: TGTGCCAGCAGCCTTAACGCAAGGGATACGCAGTATTTT.